Listed here are 12 T cell receptor beta chains from one sample, sequenced in a study of T cell responses to AZD1222 COVID-19 vaccine. Assay: immunoSEQ multiplex PCR; the TCRdb copy retains only in-frame clones and omits some. The sample yields around 180,000 clones, around 87% seen once. Specimen: peripheral blood, collected on day 0 of MenACWY control vaccination. All receptors derive from an adult in good health.

This clone was detected many times. The chain combines TRBV6-4 with TRBJ2-2; 11 nucleotides align to TRBD2. The CDR3 is 15 residues long. With V trimmed by 3 bases and J by 7 bases, 4 bases remained unmatched. Germline V gene sequence: CDR1 MRHNA, CDR2 SNTAGT. The CDR3 region has the DNA TGTGCCAGCAGTGAACTAGCGGGAGAACACGGGGAGCTGTTTTTT. Protein sequence: CASSELAGEHGELFF.

The chain combines TRBV19 with TRBJ1-2; 11 bases map to TRBD1. The CDR3 has 15 residues. In germline, CDR1 is LNHDA, CDR2 SQIVND (reference sequence). V trimming: 6 bases; J trimming: 7 bases; junction bases outside the gene matches: 10. CDR3 sequence (DNA): TGTGCCAGTAGCCAAATCGGACAGGGGGCTCGTGGCTACACCTTC. It is translated as CASSQIGQGARGYTF. The variable domain in full, completed from reference TRBV19 and TRBJ1-2, reads DGGITQSPKYLFRKEGQNVTLSCEQNLNHDAMYWYRQDPGQGLRLIYYSQIVNDFQKGDIAEGYSVSREKKESFPLTVTSAQKNPTAFYLCASSQIGQGARGYTFGSGTRLTVV.

The chain recombines TRBV7-2 with TRBJ1-2; D remains unclear. The CDR3 runs 14 residues. V dropped 0 bases and J dropped 1 base, with 6 bases sitting between them. Germline CDR1 and CDR2: SGHTA and FQGNSA. The CDR3 reads CASSLAPRNYGYTF. The DNA of the CDR3 is TGTGCCAGCAGCTTAGCCCCCCGTAACTATGGCTACACCTTC.

The chain carries TRBV29-1 and TRBJ2-7; D may be TRBD1 or TRBD2 (7 bases each). CDR3 length equals 15 residues. Germline V lookup: CDR1 SQVTM, CDR2 ANQGSEA. V shed 2 bases and J shed 7 bases, with 21 bases lying between them. This CDR3 reads CSVESRQGGVGEQYF. The DNA of the CDR3 is TGCAGCGTTGAAAGCCGACAGGGAGGGGTAGGGGAGCAGTACTTC.

The count of this clone is one. At the DNA level, this CDR3 is encoded by other sequences in the same sample as well. The chain joins TRBV7-9 to TRBJ2-1, with D tentatively TRBD2 (6 bases). Germline V gives CDR1 SEHNR, CDR2 FQNEAQ (reference sequence). Deletions cut 5 bases from V and 0 bases from J, with 11 bases between. There are 15 residues in the CDR3. Here the CDR3 reads CASSPSESSYNEQFF. CDR3 nucleotides: TGTGCCAGCAGCCCTAGCGAGAGCTCCTACAATGAGCAGTTCTTC.

The chain recombines TRBV11-2 with TRBJ2-7, with D maybe TRBD1 (5 bases). Germline V gene lookup returns CDR1 SGHAT and CDR2 FQNNGV. Trimming took off 5 bases at V and 0 bases at J, with 14 bases between the two ends. CDR3 length: 15 amino acids. In nucleotides, the CDR3 is TGTGCCAGCAGCAAGAATGTCGACAGCTCCTACGAGCAGTACTTC. As protein: CASSKNVDSSYEQYF.

This chain connects TRBV3-1 (or the pseudogene TRBV3-2) to TRBJ2-2; 7 bases map to TRBD2. CDR1 and CDR2 from the germline V gene are LGHDT and YNNKEL (reference sequence). Trimming at V came to 1 base and at J to 4 bases, leaving 9 bases not matched to a gene. The CDR3 contains 17 residues. The CDR3 loop is CASSQVGGGFGTGELFF. CDR3 nucleotides: TGTGCCAGCAGCCAAGTTGGGGGAGGGTTCGGCACCGGGGAGCTGTTTTTT.

The chain carries TRBV5-1 and TRBJ2-3; D may be TRBD1 or TRBD2 (5 bases each). V was shortened by 0 bases and J by 4 bases, with 12 bases between the two germline ends. Germline V gene sequence: CDR1 SGHRS, CDR2 YFSETQ. The CDR3 is 15 residues long. The CDR3 here is CASSLEGRDPDTQYF. The CDR3 region has the DNA TGCGCCAGCAGCTTGGAGGGCAGGGACCCAGATACGCAGTATTTT.

The chain joins TRBV28 to TRBJ2-7; D is uncertain. Trimming removed 2 bases from V and 2 bases from J, with 19 bases in between. This CDR3 contains 17 residues. CDR1 is MDHEN, CDR2 SYDVKM, per germline. The CDR3 sequence: CASSLGSGRESPYEQYF. CDR3 sequence (DNA): TGTGCCAGCAGTTTAGGCTCCGGCAGAGAGTCCCCCTACGAGCAGTACTTC.

V is TRBV5-1 and J is TRBJ2-7; 9 bases align to TRBD1. CDR3 length: 15 residues. Germline V lookup: CDR1 SGHRS, CDR2 YFSETQ. V was clipped by 4 bases and J by 5 bases; unmatched bases: 10. CDR3 bases: TGCGCCAGCAGCCCAGGTGACAGGGGGGTAGACGAGCAGTACTTC. It translates to CASSPGDRGVDEQYF. The whole variable domain, remainder taken from reference TRBV5-1 and TRBJ2-7, is KAGVTQTPRYLIKTRGQQVTLSCSPISGHRSVSWYQQTPGQGLQFLFEYFSETQRNKGNFPGRFSGRQFSNSRSEMNVSTLELGDSALYLCASSPGDRGVDEQYFGPGTRLTVT.

The chain links TRBV18 to TRBJ2-1; 8 bases match TRBD1. This CDR3 contains 13 residues. V was pared by 6 bases and J by 6 bases, with 4 bases of the junction left unmatched. CDR1 is KGHSH, CDR2 LQKENI, per germline. The CDR3 coding sequence is TGTGCCAGCTCCCCCGACAGGGGCAATGAGCAGTTCTTC. Encoded protein: CASSPDRGNEQFF.

The chain links TRBV29-1 to TRBJ2-7; 7 bases are a match to TRBD1. CDR3 length: 13 amino acids. In germline, CDR1 is SQVTM, CDR2 ANQGSEA. Losses at the gene ends were 6 bases for V and 3 bases for J; bases not matched to a gene: 8. CDR3 amino acids: CSVKTGMVYEQYF. CDR3 nucleotides: TGCAGCGTGAAGACAGGGATGGTCTACGAGCAGTACTTC.